The rows below give T cell receptor beta chains drawn from one sample of a study of blood T cells in healthy people across ages. Each CDR3 protein gets one entry after TCRdb re-called the 5' RACE reads with MiXCR. The sample lists about 640,000 distinct CDR3 sequences; around 54% were seen once. Sequences were obtained from blood. These receptors all come from a man aged 55-75 years in good health. Both conserved end residues are part of each CDR3. A D gene is named only where the DNA matches it firmly. Clone size, where shown, is once, few, many, or a class for clones that have expanded.

>NA|TRBV6-5|TRBJ2-7|few
TGTGCCAGCAGTTATCAATCCCGGGACCCCAGAGGGGACAATGAGCAGTACTTC
CASSYQSRDPRGDNEQYF
>TRBD1|TRBV6-5|TRBJ1-2|few
TGTGCCAACGGTACAGGGGGGGCTGGCTACACCTTC
CANGTGGAGYTF
>NA|TRBV7-2|TRBJ2-1|NA
TGTGCCAGCAGCTTAGGGGCAGGGGAGGGCAATGAGCAGTTCTTC
CASSLGAGEGNEQFF
>NA|TRBV4-2|TRBJ1-2|few
TGTGCCAGCAGCCAAACCCGCCAACTAGCTAACTATGGCTACACCTTC
CASSQTRQLANYGYTF
>NA|TRBV2|TRBJ1-6|NA
TGTGCCAGCACCTTTAGCACAGATAATTCACCCCTCCACTTT
CASTFSTDNSPLHF
>TRBD2|TRBV6-1|TRBJ2-5|NA
TGTGCCAGCAGTGGCACCCCGGGACTAGCGGGGTTCCCAGAGACCCAGTACTTC
CASSGTPGLAGFPETQYF
>NA|TRBV5-1|TRBJ1-2|few
TGCGCCAGCAGCTCGGACGGAACCAACTATGGCTACACCTTC
CASSSDGTNYGYTF
>NA|TRBV20-1|TRBJ2-5|NA
TGCAGTGCTACCCGGACAGAGGGGGGAGAGACCCAGTACTTC
CSATRTEGGETQYF
>TRBD1|TRBV19|TRBJ2-3|NA
TGTGCCAGTAGTATTGACAGGGGGACGACGCAGTATTTT
CASSIDRGTTQYF
>NA|TRBV6-2/TRBV6-3|TRBJ1-1|NA
TGTGCCAGCAGCCAGACAGGATTTCACACTGAAGCTTTCTTT
CASSQTGFHTEAFF
>NA|TRBV7-2|TRBJ2-5|NA
TGTGCCAGCAGCTTAGCACCGGGGGGCTACAATGAGCAGTACTTC
CASSLAPGGYNEQYF
>TRBD1|TRBV15|TRBJ2-1|NA
TGTGCCATCGGGGCGACAGGGGCGTTCGGACTCCTGTACAATGAGCAGTTCTTC
CAIGATGAFGLLYNEQFF
>TRBD1|TRBV9|TRBJ2-7|few
TGTGCCAGCAGCGTAGCCCCGCCGGGACAGGGAATCAACGAGCAGTACTTC
CASSVAPPGQGINEQYF
>NA|TRBV5-1|TRBJ1-5|NA
TGCGCCAGCAGCCCCCTCGAAGGTAGCAATCAGCCCCAGCATTTT
CASSPLEGSNQPQHF
>NA|TRBV20-1|TRBJ1-5|NA
TGCAGTGCTAGATCAGGGAATAGCAATCAGCCCCAGCATTTT
CSARSGNSNQPQHF
>NA|TRBV29-1|TRBJ2-3|NA
TGCAGCGTTGAGTGGGGGGAGGTTACCCCAGATACGCAGTATTTT
CSVEWGEVTPDTQYF
>NA|TRBV24-1|TRBJ1-5|few
TGTGCCACCAGTGATCTTCTCGGGGGCTCTCGCAATCAGCCCCAGCATTTT
CATSDLLGGSRNQPQHF
>TRBD1|TRBV28|TRBJ2-1|few
TGTGCCAGCAGTCGGGACAGGGAACAGTTCTTC
CASSRDREQFF
>NA|TRBV4-1|TRBJ2-7|NA
TGCGCCAGCCGCAGGGCGAAAGGGCTAGAAGAGCAGTACTTC
CASRRAKGLEEQYF
>NA|TRBV5-1|TRBJ2-1|NA
TGCGCCAGTAGGTCCGGGCCGCTTGAGAATGAGCAGTTCTTC
CASRSGPLENEQFF